The 7 T cell receptor beta chains in this list originate from one sample, sequenced in a study of cytomegalovirus exposure and HLA in healthy donors. 13 Jbeta primers and 60 Vbeta primers were used for the PCR. Measured with immunoSEQ multiplex PCR; TCRdb has only the in-frame clones, and not every one. Of 150,000 to 200,000 clones listed, roughly 80% are singletons. Sequencing was performed on PBMCs. The receptors were sampled from a woman in her late teens or twenties in good health and CMV-seronegative.

V gene TRBV4-1 combines with J gene TRBJ2-1; 10 bases map to TRBD2. J gave up 5 bases and V 4 bases, and 5 bases lay outside the gene matches. Looked up from germline, CDR1 is MGHRA and CDR2 is YSYEKL. This CDR3 region has 15 residues. Here the CDR3 reads CASSPPLAGDNEQFF. The CDR3 DNA reads as TGCGCCAGCAGCCCGCCCCTAGCGGGAGACAATGAGCAGTTCTTC.

The chain's CDR3 is CASRLFWPGSYSNQPQHF. The CDR3 DNA is TGTGCCAGTAGACTTTTTTGGCCGGGGTCTTATAGCAATCAGCCCCAGCATTTT. The rearrangement links TRBV19 to TRBJ1-5; no definite D call. Germline V lookup: CDR1 LNHDA, CDR2 SQIVND (reference sequence). This CDR3 spans 18 amino acids. V was clipped by 6 bases and J by 0 bases, with 21 bases between them.

The chain links TRBV4-1 to TRBJ2-1, with 10 positions matching TRBD1. CDR3 length: 18 residues. V lost 1 base to trimming and J lost 0 bases; unmatched junction nucleotides: 6. Germline CDR1 is MGHRA and CDR2 is YSYEKL. DNA of the CDR3: TGCGCCAGCAGCCAAGCGGGACAGGGGATTAGCTCCTACAATGAGCAGTTCTTC. Amino acids: CASSQAGQGISSYNEQFF.

The chain has TRBV5-8 and TRBJ1-3, with TRBD1 matching over 7 bases. The germline V gene has CDR1 SGHTS and CDR2 YDEGEE. J gave up 1 base and V 1 base, and 11 bases lay outside the gene matches. CDR3 length: 18 amino acids. CDR3 residues: CASSLPGELTGSGNTIYF. The CDR3 DNA reads TGTGCCAGCAGCTTGCCGGGGGAGCTGACAGGGTCTGGAAACACCATATATTTT.

There are a few counts of this clone. DNA of the CDR3: TGTGCCACCAGAAGTCTAAATGGGGCCAACGTCCTGACTTTC. Its translation is CATRSLNGANVLTF. The chain is built from TRBV15 and TRBJ2-6; D not certain. The CDR3 totals 14 residues. Trimming removed 6 bases at V and 3 bases at J, with 9 bases between. Germline assignment: CDR1 LNHNV and CDR2 YYDKDF (reference sequence).

The V gene is TRBV25-1, the J gene TRBJ1-1; tentative D call: TRBD1 (6 bases). CDR1 is MGHDK and CDR2 is SYGVNS in the germline V gene. There are 13 residues in the CDR3. The germline V and J ends were trimmed by 6 bases and 2 bases, with 10 bases remaining between them. The CDR3 loop reads CASRNRVNTEAFF. CDR3 sequence (DNA): TGTGCCAGCAGGAACAGGGTCAACACTGAAGCTTTCTTT.

The rearrangement joins TRBV19 to TRBJ1-1; 9 bases are shared with TRBD1. V lost 6 bases, J lost 3 bases, and 11 bases stayed unmatched. Germline assignment: CDR1 LNHDA and CDR2 SQIVND (reference sequence). The CDR3 is 16 residues long. CDR3 region: CASRPNPGQGYTEAFF. The CDR3 nucleotides are TGTGCCAGTAGACCAAACCCGGGACAGGGTTACACTGAAGCTTTCTTT.